The 10 T cell receptor beta chains listed next were all sequenced from one sample in a study of cytomegalovirus exposure and HLA in healthy donors. PCR was performed using 60 Vbeta and 13 Jbeta primers. Some clones are missing from TCRdb's copy, which holds only in-frame ones; the method was immunoSEQ multiplex PCR. The sample yields some 200,000 clones, about 70% seen once. Sequenced material: PBMCs. All receptors derive from a woman in her twenties or thirties in good health and CMV-seronegative.

The chain has TRBV7-6 and TRBJ2-7, with TRBD1 matching over 10 bases. V gave up 5 bases and J gave up 4 bases; unmatched junction bases: 5. Germline CDR1 reads SGHVS; CDR2 reads FNYEAQ. The CDR3 covers 14 residues. The CDR3 nucleotides read TGTGCCAGCAGCCCGGGACAGGGGTTTTACGAGCAGTACTTC. Its translation is CASSPGQGFYEQYF.

The gene calls are TRBV4-2 and TRBJ1-4; D perhaps matches TRBD1 (6 bases). Trimming took 3 bases from V and 8 from J, leaving 16 bases between them. The CDR3 contains 15 residues. Germline CDR1 is LGHNA and CDR2 is YNFKEQ. The CDR3: CASSQAGDSREKLFF. CDR3 coding DNA: TGTGCCAGCAGCCAGGCAGGGGATTCGAGGGAAAAACTGTTTTTT.

This sequence joins TRBV5-1 and TRBJ1-2, with 9 bases lining up with TRBD1. The germline V gene encodes CDR1 SGHRS and CDR2 YFSETQ. V was pared by 7 bases and J by 5 bases, with 3 bases of the junction left unmatched. The CDR3 sequence is 12 residues long. The CDR3 is CASGDRAYGYTF. CDR3 DNA sequence: TGCGCCAGCGGGGACAGGGCTTATGGCTACACCTTC.

This clone turned up a few times. The chain joins TRBV4-1 to TRBJ2-7; 7 positions agree with TRBD2. The CDR3 extends over 14 amino acids. V lost 4 bases and J lost 3; bases outside the gene matches: 6. CDR1 and CDR2 from the germline V gene are MGHRA and YSYEKL. The DNA of the CDR3 is TGCGCCAGCAGCCTTGGGACTATTGACTACGAGCAGTACTTC. It translates to CASSLGTIDYEQYF.

The V and J genes are TRBV25-1 and TRBJ2-1; D possibly corresponds to TRBD1 (6 bases). Germline CDR1 MGHDK, CDR2 SYGVNS. The CDR3 length is 13 residues. The V end lost 6 bases, the J end lost 0 bases, and 6 bases lay between the germline ends. The DNA for the CDR3 is TGTGCCAGCAGAGGGGGCTCCTACAATGAGCAGTTCTTC. This sequence encodes CASRGGSYNEQFF.

This chain joins TRBV6-1 and TRBJ1-6, with TRBD1 identical over 8 bases. CDR1 and CDR2 (germline): MNHNS, SASEGT. V trimming: 4 bases; J trimming: 8 bases; junction bases outside the gene matches: 7. CDR3 length: 15 residues. Here the CDR3 reads CASSGQTGDYSPLHF. In DNA form, the CDR3 reads TGTGCCAGCAGTGGCCAGACAGGGGATTATTCACCCCTCCACTTT.

The genes are TRBV6-1 and TRBJ2-5; TRBD1 matches 7 bases. The CDR3 has 15 amino acids. Germline loops: CDR1 MNHNS, CDR2 SASEGT. With 4 bases clipped from V and 0 bases from J, the junction kept 5 bases outside the gene matches. CDR3 residues: CASSADRLYQETQYF. The CDR3, as DNA: TGTGCCAGCAGTGCGGACAGGTTGTACCAAGAGACCCAGTACTTC.

V is TRBV19 and J is TRBJ2-2; 8 bases match TRBD2. This CDR3 is 14 amino acids long. Germline V CDR1 and CDR2: LNHDA, SQIVND (reference sequence). J was trimmed by 3 bases and V by 6 bases; bases with no gene match: 3. The CDR3 DNA is TGTGCCAGTAGGAGCGGGGGAGACACCGGGGAGCTGTTTTTT. Translation gives CASRSGGDTGELFF. Together with reference TRBV19 and TRBJ2-2, the CDR3 gives the full variable domain: DGGITQSPKYLFRKEGQNVTLSCEQNLNHDAMYWYRQDPGQGLRLIYYSQIVNDFQKGDIAEGYSVSREKKESFPLTVTSAQKNPTAFYLCASRSGGDTGELFFGEGSRLTVL.

This clone showed up just a few times. This chain uses TRBV15 with TRBJ1-6, with 7 nucleotides matching TRBD1. The CDR3 runs to 15 residues. The germline V gene encodes CDR1 LNHNV and CDR2 YYDKDF (reference sequence). Germline trimming cut 5 bases from V and 1 base from J; bases unmatched to any gene: 2. The CDR3 loop is CATSRQGSYNSPLHF. The CDR3 nucleotides are TGTGCCACCAGCCGACAGGGTTCCTATAATTCACCCCTCCACTTT.

V usage is TRBV5-4 and J usage is TRBJ2-5; 8 bases align to TRBD2. V lost 1 base, J lost 3 bases, and 14 bases stayed unmatched. Germline-derived CDR1 and CDR2 are SGHNT and YYREEE (reference sequence). This CDR3 region has 18 residues. The CDR3 DNA follows: TGTGCCAGCAGCTTGTCCGGGCTAGCGGGCGGAACGGAAGAGACCCAGTACTTC. Amino acid sequence: CASSLSGLAGGTEETQYF.